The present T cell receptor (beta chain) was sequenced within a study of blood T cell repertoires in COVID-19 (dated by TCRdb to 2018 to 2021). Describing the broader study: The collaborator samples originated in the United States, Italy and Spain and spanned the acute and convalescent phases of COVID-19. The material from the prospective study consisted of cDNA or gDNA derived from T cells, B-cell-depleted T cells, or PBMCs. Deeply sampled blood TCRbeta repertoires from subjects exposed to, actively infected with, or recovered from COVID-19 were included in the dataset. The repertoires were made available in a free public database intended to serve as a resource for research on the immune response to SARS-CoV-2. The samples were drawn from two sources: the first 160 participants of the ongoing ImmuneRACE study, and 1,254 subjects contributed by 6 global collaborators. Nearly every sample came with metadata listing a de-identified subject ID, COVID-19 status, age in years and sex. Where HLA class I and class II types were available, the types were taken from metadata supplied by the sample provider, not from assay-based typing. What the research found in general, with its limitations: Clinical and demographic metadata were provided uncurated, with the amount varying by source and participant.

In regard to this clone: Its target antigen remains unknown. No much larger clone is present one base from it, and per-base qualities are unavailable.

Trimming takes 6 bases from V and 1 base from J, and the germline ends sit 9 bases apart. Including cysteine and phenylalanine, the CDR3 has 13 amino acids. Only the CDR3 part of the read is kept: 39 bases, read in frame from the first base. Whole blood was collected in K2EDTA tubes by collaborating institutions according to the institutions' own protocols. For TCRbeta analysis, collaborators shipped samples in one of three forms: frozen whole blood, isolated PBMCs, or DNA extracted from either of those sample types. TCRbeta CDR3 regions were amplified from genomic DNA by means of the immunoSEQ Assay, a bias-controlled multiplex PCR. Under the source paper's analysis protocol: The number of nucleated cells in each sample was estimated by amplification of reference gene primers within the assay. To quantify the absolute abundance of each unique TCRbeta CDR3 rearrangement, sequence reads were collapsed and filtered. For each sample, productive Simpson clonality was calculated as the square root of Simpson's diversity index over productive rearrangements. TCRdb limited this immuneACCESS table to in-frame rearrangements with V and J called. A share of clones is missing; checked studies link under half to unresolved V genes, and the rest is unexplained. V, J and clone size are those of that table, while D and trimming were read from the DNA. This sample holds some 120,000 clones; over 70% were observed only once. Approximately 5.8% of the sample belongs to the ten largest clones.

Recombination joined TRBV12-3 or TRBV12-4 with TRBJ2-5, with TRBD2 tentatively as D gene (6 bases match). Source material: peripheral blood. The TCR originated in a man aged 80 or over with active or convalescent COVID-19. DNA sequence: TGTGCCAGCAGATCCGGGGGCCAAGAGACCCAGTACTTC. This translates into CASRSGGQETQYF.